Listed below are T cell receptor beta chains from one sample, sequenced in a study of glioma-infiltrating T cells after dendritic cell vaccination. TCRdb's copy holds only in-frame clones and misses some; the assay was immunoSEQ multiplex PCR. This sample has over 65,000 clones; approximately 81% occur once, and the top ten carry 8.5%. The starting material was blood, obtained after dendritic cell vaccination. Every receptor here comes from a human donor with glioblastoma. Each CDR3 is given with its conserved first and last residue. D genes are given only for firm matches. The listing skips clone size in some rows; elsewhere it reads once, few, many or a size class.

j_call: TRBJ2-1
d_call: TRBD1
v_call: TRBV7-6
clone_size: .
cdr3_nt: TGTGCCAGCAGCTTAGACCAGGGGGCAAATGAGCAGTTCTTC
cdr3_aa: CASSLDQGANEQFF

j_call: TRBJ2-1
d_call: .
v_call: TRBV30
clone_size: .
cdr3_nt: TGTGCCTGGAGTGAACAGGTAGCTTACAATGAGCAGTTCTTC
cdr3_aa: CAWSEQVAYNEQFF

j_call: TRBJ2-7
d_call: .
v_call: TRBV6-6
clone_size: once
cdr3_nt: TGTGCCAGTCTACCGGCCGTCGGGGGACCCTACGAGCAGTACTTC
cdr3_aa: CASLPAVGGPYEQYF

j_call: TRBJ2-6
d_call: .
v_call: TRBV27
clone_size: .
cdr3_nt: TGTGCCAGCAGTTTAGCTGATTCGAGCTCTGGGGCCAACGTCCTGACTTTC
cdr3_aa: CASSLADSSSGANVLTF

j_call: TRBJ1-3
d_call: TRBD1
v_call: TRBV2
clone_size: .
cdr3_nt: TGTGCCAGCAGCTCAGCAGGGGGCGGCGTAAACACCATATATTTT
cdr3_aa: CASSSAGGGVNTIYF

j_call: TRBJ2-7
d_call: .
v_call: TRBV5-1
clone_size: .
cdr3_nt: TGCGCCAGCAGCTTGAGTAGCGGTGGTTTCGAGCAGTACTTC
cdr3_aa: CASSLSSGGFEQYF

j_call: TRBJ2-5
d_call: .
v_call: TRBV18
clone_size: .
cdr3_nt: TGTGCCAGCTCACCAACTCAAGAGACCCAGTACTTC
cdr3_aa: CASSPTQETQYF

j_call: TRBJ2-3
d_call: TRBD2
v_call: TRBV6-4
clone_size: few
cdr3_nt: TGTGCCAGCAGCCCCTCTAGGACTAGCGACACAGATACGCAGTATTTT
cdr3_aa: CASSPSRTSDTDTQYF

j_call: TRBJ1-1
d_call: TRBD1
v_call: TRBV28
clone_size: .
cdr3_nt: TGTGCCAGCAGTTTGGGGACAGGGGGAAGGGCTGAAGCTTTCTTT
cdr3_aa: CASSLGTGGRAEAFF

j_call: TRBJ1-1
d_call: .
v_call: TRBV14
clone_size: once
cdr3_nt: TGTGCCAGCAGCCAAGTAACGAGGGCAGGAGTTGTGAACACTGAAGCTTTCTTT
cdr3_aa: CASSQVTRAGVVNTEAFF

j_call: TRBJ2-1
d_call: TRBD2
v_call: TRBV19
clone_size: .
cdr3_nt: TGTGCCAGTAGTATTCTGACTAGCACGAACAATGAGCAGTTCTTC
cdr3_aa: CASSILTSTNNEQFF

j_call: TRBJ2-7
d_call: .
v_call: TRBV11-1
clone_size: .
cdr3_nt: TGTGCCAGCAGCTTTTCGGGGAGAACCTTCTCCTACGAGCAGTACTTC
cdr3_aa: CASSFSGRTFSYEQYF

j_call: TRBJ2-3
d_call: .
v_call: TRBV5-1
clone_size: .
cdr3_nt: TGCGCCAGCAGCTTCGAGGCAGATACGCAGTATTTT
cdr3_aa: CASSFEADTQYF

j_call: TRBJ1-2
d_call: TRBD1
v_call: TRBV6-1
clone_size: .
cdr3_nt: TGTGCCAGCAGTGTGGGGACAGGAGCTAACTATGGCTACACCTTC
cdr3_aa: CASSVGTGANYGYTF

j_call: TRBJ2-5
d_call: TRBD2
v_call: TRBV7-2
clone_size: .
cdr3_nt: TGTGCCAGCAGCACAGGACTAGCGGGGGGAGAGACCCAGTACTTC
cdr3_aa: CASSTGLAGGETQYF

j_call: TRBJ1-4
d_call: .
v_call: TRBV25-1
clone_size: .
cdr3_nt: TGTGCCAGCAGTGAACGGGACACCAATGAAAAACTGTTTTTT
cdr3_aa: CASSERDTNEKLFF

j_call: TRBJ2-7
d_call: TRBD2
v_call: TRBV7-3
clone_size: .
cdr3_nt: TGTGCCAGCAGCCCTAGCGGGGGGAGCTCCTACGAGCAGTACTTC
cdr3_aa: CASSPSGGSSYEQYF

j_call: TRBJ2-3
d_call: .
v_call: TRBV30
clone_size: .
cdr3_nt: TGTGCCTGGAGTGTCTCTAGCGTGGATACGCAGTATTTT
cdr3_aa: CAWSVSSVDTQYF

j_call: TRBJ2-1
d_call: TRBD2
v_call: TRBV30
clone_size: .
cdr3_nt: TGTGCCTGGAGTGGGGGACTACACAATGAGCAGTTCTTC
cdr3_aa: CAWSGGLHNEQFF

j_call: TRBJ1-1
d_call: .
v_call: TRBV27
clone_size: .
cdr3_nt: TGTGCCAGCGGAGACAGGCAAGAAGAAGCTTTCTTT
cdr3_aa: CASGDRQEEAFF

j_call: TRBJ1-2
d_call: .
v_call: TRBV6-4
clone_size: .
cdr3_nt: TGTGCCAGCAGCCCGGGAGGGTTTGGCTACACCTTC
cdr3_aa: CASSPGGFGYTF

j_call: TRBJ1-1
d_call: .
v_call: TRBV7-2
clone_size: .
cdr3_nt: TGTGCCAGCAGGGTGGGGCGGACAGTCACTGAAGCTTTCTTT
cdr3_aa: CASRVGRTVTEAFF

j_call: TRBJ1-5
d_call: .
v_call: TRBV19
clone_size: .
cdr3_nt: TGTGCCAGTAGTATTTCCAGGGCGCGTTTTTATAGCAATCAGCCCCAGCATTTT
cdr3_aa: CASSISRARFYSNQPQHF

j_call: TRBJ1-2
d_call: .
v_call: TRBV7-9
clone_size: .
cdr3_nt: TGTGCCAGCAGCTTAGAAACAGGCAGGACGGGCTACACCTTC
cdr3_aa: CASSLETGRTGYTF

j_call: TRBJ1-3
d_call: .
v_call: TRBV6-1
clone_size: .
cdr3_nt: TGTGCCAGCAGTGAGCGGTCTGGAAACACCATATATTTT
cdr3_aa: CASSERSGNTIYF

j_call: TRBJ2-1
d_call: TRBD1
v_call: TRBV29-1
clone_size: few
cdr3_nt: TGCAGCGTTGAAGCCGGGACAGGGTGGAGGGCTACTGAGCAGTTCTTC
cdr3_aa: CSVEAGTGWRATEQFF

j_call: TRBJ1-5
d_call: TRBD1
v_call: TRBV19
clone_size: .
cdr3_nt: TGTGCCAGTAGTATTGACAGGGGGCAGGATCAGCCCCAGCATTTT
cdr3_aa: CASSIDRGQDQPQHF

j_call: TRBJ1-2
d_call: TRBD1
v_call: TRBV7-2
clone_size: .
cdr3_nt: TGTGCCAGCAGCCCAAGGGACAGGGACGGCTACACCTTC
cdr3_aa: CASSPRDRDGYTF

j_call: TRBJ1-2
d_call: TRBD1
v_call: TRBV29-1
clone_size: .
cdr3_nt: TGCAGCGTCGCGGACAGGGAGGGGTATGGCTACACCTTC
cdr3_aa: CSVADREGYGYTF

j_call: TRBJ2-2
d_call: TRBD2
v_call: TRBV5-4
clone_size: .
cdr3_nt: TGTGCCAGCAGCTTGGGACTAGCGGGGACAAACACCGGGGAGCTGTTTTTT
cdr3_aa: CASSLGLAGTNTGELFF

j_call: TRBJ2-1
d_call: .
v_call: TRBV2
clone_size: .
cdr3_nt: TGTGCCAGCAGTTCGCTACAGGGAAATGAGCAGTTCTTC
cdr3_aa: CASSSLQGNEQFF

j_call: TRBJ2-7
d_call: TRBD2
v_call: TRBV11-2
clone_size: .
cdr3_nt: TGTGCCAGCAGCCCGCTCGGGAGGGCTGTTACCTACGAGCAGTACTTC
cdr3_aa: CASSPLGRAVTYEQYF

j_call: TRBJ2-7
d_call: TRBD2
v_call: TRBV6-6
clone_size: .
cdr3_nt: TGTGCCAGCAGTTACGCCGGGACTAGCTCCTACGAGCAGTACTTC
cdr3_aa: CASSYAGTSSYEQYF